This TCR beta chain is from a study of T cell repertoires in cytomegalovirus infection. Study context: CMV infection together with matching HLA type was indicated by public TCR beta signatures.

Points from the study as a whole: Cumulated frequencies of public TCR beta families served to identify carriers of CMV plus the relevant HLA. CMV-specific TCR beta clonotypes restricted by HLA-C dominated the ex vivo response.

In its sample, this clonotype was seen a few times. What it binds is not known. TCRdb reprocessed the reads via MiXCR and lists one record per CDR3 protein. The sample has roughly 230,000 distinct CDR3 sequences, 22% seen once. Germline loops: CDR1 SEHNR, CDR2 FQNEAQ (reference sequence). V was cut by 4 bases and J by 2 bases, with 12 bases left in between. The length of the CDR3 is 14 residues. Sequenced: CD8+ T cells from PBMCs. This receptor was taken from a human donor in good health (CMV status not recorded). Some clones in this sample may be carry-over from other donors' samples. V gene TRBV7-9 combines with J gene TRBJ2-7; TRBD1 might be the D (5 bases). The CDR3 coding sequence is TGTGCCAGCAGCTCCCCAGGACACCCCTACGAGCAGTACTTC. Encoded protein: CASSSPGHPYEQYF.